The clone carrying this T cell receptor beta chain was counted a single time. The record originates from a study of graft-versus-host responses after intestinal transplantation. Study-wide context: All recipients were transplanted with multivisceral, liver-intestinal, or isolated intestinal grafts. After anti-thymocyte globulin induction, recipients took tacrolimus and steroids for 3 to 4 years.

Germline-derived CDR1 and CDR2 are MNHNS and SASEGT. The CDR3 is made up of 8 amino acids. TCRdb keeps only in-frame clones here, not all; method: immunoSEQ multiplex PCR. The data contain under 20,000 clones, 90% of them seen just once; the ten biggest clones take up approximately 1.9%. The origin of this receptor is a human patient who received an intestinal transplant, so some T cells may come from the graft donor. The gene calls are TRBV6-1 and TRBJ2-3, with D unclear. The material sequenced was PBMCs, taken 350 to 400 days after transplant. This CDR3 is CLGDTQYF. In DNA, the CDR3 is TGTCTAGGGGATACGCAGTATTTT.